These 30 T cell receptor beta chains share one sample of origin, sequenced in a study of T cell responses to AZD1222 COVID-19 vaccine. Sequenced by immunoSEQ multiplex PCR; TCRdb stores in-frame clones only, minus some. Among tens of thousands of clones listed, roughly 87% were seen once. The sample was peripheral blood, taken 28 days after the second AZD1222 dose. These TCRs come from an adult who received the AZD1222 COVID-19 vaccine.

This clone was seen a single time. The chain couples TRBV18 to TRBJ1-2; D perhaps matches TRBD1 (6 bases). The CDR3 runs to 15 residues. V was shortened by 5 bases and J by 1 base, with 14 bases between the two germline ends. Germline assignment: CDR1 KGHSH and CDR2 LQKENI. The CDR3 sequence is CASSKSDRHNYGYTF. The CDR3, as DNA: TGTGCCAGCTCAAAAAGTGACAGGCATAACTATGGCTACACCTTC.

The rearrangement links TRBV5-1 to TRBJ1-3; perhaps TRBD1 as D (6 bases). Trimming took 0 bases from V and 0 from J, leaving 19 bases between them. Germline V gives CDR1 SGHRS, CDR2 YFSETQ. This CDR3 is 19 amino acids long. The CDR3 sequence is CASSLGRGGQGVSGNTIYF. DNA of the CDR3: TGCGCCAGCAGCTTGGGTCGAGGGGGGCAAGGGGTCTCTGGAAACACCATATATTTT.

V is TRBV6-2 or TRBV6-3 and J is TRBJ1-5; the D is unclear. Germline V gene lookup returns CDR1 MNHEY and CDR2 SVGEGT. The CDR3 sequence is 13 residues long. Between the trimmed V and J ends, which lost 2 bases and 1 base, there was a span of 3 bases. Written as DNA, the CDR3 is TGTGCCAGCAGTTACAGCAGCAATCAGCCCCAGCATTTT. This encodes CASSYSSNQPQHF.

The rearrangement joins TRBV5-6 to TRBJ2-1; 8 bases line up with TRBD2. The ends lost 2 bases at V and 1 base at J; junction bases unmatched: 2. The CDR3 has 15 amino acids. Germline V gene data show CDR1 as SGHDT and CDR2 as YYEEEE. As DNA, the CDR3 is TGTGCCAGCAGCTTCGGCGGGGGGTCCTACAATGAGCAGTTCTTC. Encoded protein: CASSFGGGSYNEQFF. Complete variable domain (other parts from reference TRBV5-6 and TRBJ2-1): DAGVTQSPTHLIKTRGQQVTLRCSPKSGHDTVSWYQQALGQGPQFIFQYYEEEERQRGNFPDRFSGHQFPNYSSELNVNALLLGDSALYLCASSFGGGSYNEQFFGPGTRLTVL.

The chain joins TRBV18 to TRBJ2-7; 7 positions match TRBD1. Per germline, CDR1 KGHSH and CDR2 LQKENI. The CDR3 runs 13 residues. Losses at the gene ends were 4 bases for V and 6 bases for J; bases not matched to a gene: 6. The CDR3 DNA reads TGTGCCAGCTCACGACTTACAGGGGCCGAGCAGTACTTC. Translated: CASSRLTGAEQYF.

The rearrangement joins TRBV6-6 to TRBJ2-7, with TRBD1 identical over 7 bases. Trimming took 0 bases from V and 2 from J; bases not matched to a gene: 4. The CDR3 contains 15 residues. The germline V gene has CDR1 MNHNY and CDR2 SVGAGI (reference sequence). CDR3 loop: CASSYSDRSTYEQYF. DNA for the CDR3: TGTGCCAGCAGTTACTCGGACAGGTCTACCTACGAGCAGTACTTC.

J is TRBJ2-5 and V is TRBV5-4; TRBD1 agrees at 11 bases. The length of the CDR3 is 12 residues. Per germline, CDR1 SGHNT and CDR2 YYREEE (reference sequence). Trimming removed 10 bases from V and 5 bases from J; junction bases left unmatched: 4. In nucleotides, the CDR3 is TGTGCCGGCGGGACAGGGGGTGAGACCCAGTACTTC. It is translated as CAGGTGGETQYF. Based on the CDR3 plus reference TRBV5-4 and TRBJ2-5, the full variable domain is ETGVTQSPTHLIKTRGQQVTLRCSSQSGHNTVSWYQQALGQGPQFIFQYYREEENGRGNFPPRFSGLQFPNYSSELNVNALELDDSALYLCAGGTGGETQYFGPGTRLLVL.

The rearrangement uses TRBV21-1 and TRBJ1-1; TRBD1 is taken as the D call from the table, unchecked against the DNA. TRBV21-1 is a pseudogene locus. This CDR3 has 14 residues. The CDR3 coding sequence is TGTGCCAGCAGCAAAGCGGAAAGGGGCACTGAAGCTTTCTTT. Protein sequence: CASSKAERGTEAFF.

The V and J genes are TRBV4-3 and TRBJ2-7; D is uncertain. Germline lookup yields CDR1 LGHNA and CDR2 YSLEER. The CDR3 is 14 residues long. Deletions cut 0 bases from V and 0 bases from J, with 6 bases between. The CDR3 reads CASSQDLDSYEQYF. The CDR3 DNA reads as TGCGCCAGCAGCCAAGATCTTGACTCCTACGAGCAGTACTTC.

V gene TRBV18 combines with J gene TRBJ1-6, with 10 bases matching TRBD1. This CDR3 is 15 amino acids long. V lost 6 bases to trimming and J lost 7 bases; unmatched junction nucleotides: 6. Germline values: CDR1 KGHSH, CDR2 LQKENI. Here the CDR3 DNA reads TGTGCCAGCTCCCCGGCGGGACAGGGGAATTCACCCCTCCACTTT. Residues: CASSPAGQGNSPLHF.

The chain recombines TRBV7-2 with TRBJ2-5; TRBD1 matches at 10 bases. CDR1 and CDR2 from the germline V gene are SGHTA and FQGNSA. V lost 2 bases to trimming and J lost 7 bases; unmatched junction nucleotides: 4. The CDR3 loop spans 14 amino acids. CDR3 sequence: CASSLPGQGTTQYF. CDR3 coding DNA: TGTGCCAGCAGCTTACCGGGACAGGGGACGACCCAGTACTTC. The variable domain in full, with the rest retrieved from reference TRBV7-2 and TRBJ2-5, is GAGVSQSPSNKVTEKGKDVELRCDPISGHTALYWYRQSLGQGLEFLIYFQGNSAPDKSGLPSDRFSAERTGGSVSTLTIQRTQQEDSAVYLCASSLPGQGTTQYFGPGTRLLVL.

This clone has only one observation. As DNA, the CDR3 is TGTGCCAGCAGCCAAAGACGGACAGGTTCCTATGGCTACACCTTC. It is translated as CASSQRRTGSYGYTF. The rearrangement uses TRBV14 and TRBJ1-2; the match to TRBD1 covers 7 bases. CDR1 is SGHDN and CDR2 is FVKESK in the germline V gene. V was pared by 2 bases and J by 4 bases, with 7 bases of the junction left unmatched. CDR3 length: 15 amino acids. Drawing the rest from reference TRBV14 and TRBJ1-2, the complete variable domain is EAGVTQFPSHSVIEKGQTVTLRCDPISGHDNLYWYRRVMGKEIKFLLHFVKESKQDESGMPNNRFLAERTGGTYSTLKVQPAELEDSGVYFCASSQRRTGSYGYTFGSGTRLTVV.

The genes are TRBV6-5 and TRBJ1-6; D gene ambiguous. The CDR3 runs to 13 residues. CDR1 is MNHEY and CDR2 is SVGAGI in the germline V gene. V was cut by 5 bases and J by 3 bases, with 5 bases left in between. The CDR3 DNA sequence: TGTGCCAGCAGTCTCTACTATAATTCACCCCTCCACTTT. Translation: CASSLYYNSPLHF.

The genes are TRBV6-1 and TRBJ1-1, with TRBD1 identical over 9 bases. J gave up 4 bases and V 1 base, and 4 bases lay outside the gene matches. The CDR3 loop spans 15 amino acids. The germline gives CDR1 MNHNS, CDR2 SASEGT. Written as DNA, the CDR3 is TGTGCCAGCAGTGAAGAACAGGGGGCGTTCACTGAAGCTTTCTTT. It is translated as CASSEEQGAFTEAFF.

The chain combines TRBV6-5 with TRBJ1-5; the D is unclear. Looked up from germline, CDR1 is MNHEY and CDR2 is SVGAGI. The V end was cut by 3 bases, the J end by 6 bases, with 0 bases between. CDR3 length: 10 amino acids. The CDR3 DNA is TGTGCCAGCAGTTATCAGCCCCAGCATTTT. Its protein product is CASSYQPQHF.

This chain links TRBV5-1 with TRBJ2-7; 9 bases line up with TRBD1. This CDR3 has 16 residues. V shed 4 bases and J 2 bases; nucleotides not matched to a gene: 10. Germline assignment: CDR1 SGHRS and CDR2 YFSETQ. CDR3 loop: CASSIRPGQGTYEQYF. Here the CDR3 DNA reads TGCGCCAGCAGCATACGACCGGGACAGGGAACCTACGAGCAGTACTTC. The full variable domain, in which reference TRBV5-1 and TRBJ2-7 provide the parts outside the CDR3, is KAGVTQTPRYLIKTRGQQVTLSCSPISGHRSVSWYQQTPGQGLQFLFEYFSETQRNKGNFPGRFSGRQFSNSRSEMNVSTLELGDSALYLCASSIRPGQGTYEQYFGPGTRLTVT.

The chain uses TRBV7-9 and TRBJ2-2; no clear D gene. The germline V gene encodes CDR1 SEHNR and CDR2 FQNEAQ (reference sequence). The CDR3 extends over 11 amino acids. Trimming removed 6 bases at V and 3 bases at J, with 2 bases between. CDR3 sequence: CASRYTGELFF. The CDR3 bases are TGTGCCAGCAGGTACACCGGGGAGCTGTTTTTT.

V is TRBV5-1 and J is TRBJ2-1; TRBD2 matches at 8 bases. This CDR3 comprises 17 residues. The V and J ends lost 0 bases and 2 bases, in that order; junction bases with no gene match: 7. Germline V gene sequence: CDR1 SGHRS, CDR2 YFSETQ. Written as DNA, the CDR3 is TGCGCCAGCAGCTTGGTTTCGGGGGGGCACCCCTACAATGAGCAGTTCTTC. Protein: CASSLVSGGHPYNEQFF. Full variable domain (missing parts from reference TRBV5-1 and TRBJ2-1): KAGVTQTPRYLIKTRGQQVTLSCSPISGHRSVSWYQQTPGQGLQFLFEYFSETQRNKGNFPGRFSGRQFSNSRSEMNVSTLELGDSALYLCASSLVSGGHPYNEQFFGPGTRLTVL.

This chain connects TRBV20-1 to TRBJ2-5; unclear D gene. CDR1 is DFQATT and CDR2 is SNEGSKA in the germline V gene (reference sequence). The CDR3 runs to 10 residues. V gave up 5 bases and J gave up 4 bases, with 5 bases separating them. The CDR3 DNA reads as TGCAGTGCTGGGGTAGAGACCCAGTACTTC. Protein sequence: CSAGVETQYF.

The table lists this clone with a count of one. This chain links TRBV10-3 with TRBJ1-1; the D gene is possibly TRBD1 (5 bases). The germline CDR1 and CDR2 sequences are ENHRY and SYGVKD. This CDR3 contains 13 residues. Trimming pared 0 bases from V and 5 bases from J, leaving 7 bases between. The CDR3 DNA reads TGTGCCATCAGTGAGTCATGGGGGACTGAAGCTTTCTTT. Translation gives CAISESWGTEAFF.

This chain links TRBV2 with TRBJ1-2; D is possibly TRBD1 (6 bases). Looked up from germline, CDR1 is SNHLY and CDR2 is FYNNEI. The CDR3 is made up of 15 amino acids. Deletions cut 5 bases from V and 0 bases from J, with 13 bases between. The CDR3 loop reads CASSSTGTSNYGYTF. The DNA of the CDR3 is TGTGCCAGCAGTTCGACAGGCACTTCTAACTATGGCTACACCTTC.

This chain links TRBV12-3 or TRBV12-4 with TRBJ1-3; the D is unclear. There are 12 residues in the CDR3. The V gene lost 5 bases and the J gene lost 9 bases, with 11 bases spanning the gap. This CDR3 is CASSPGGGTIYF. CDR3 nucleotides: TGTGCCAGCAGTCCGGGAGGTGGCACCATATATTTT.

This chain uses TRBV6-4 with TRBJ1-1; D remains ambiguous. CDR1 and CDR2 from the germline V gene are MRHNA and SNTAGT. The CDR3 sequence is 13 residues long. V lost 4 bases to trimming and J lost 1 base, with 7 bases between them. The chain's CDR3 is CASSVKENTEAFF. The CDR3 region has the DNA TGTGCCAGCAGTGTAAAAGAGAACACTGAAGCTTTCTTT.

In DNA, the CDR3 is TGCGCCAGCAGCTATAACAGGGTAGAGACCCAGTACTTC. As protein: CASSYNRVETQYF. This chain joins TRBV4-1 and TRBJ2-5; D may be TRBD1 (6 bases). V shed 5 bases and J shed 4 bases, with 11 bases lying between them. The CDR3 is 13 residues long. Germline V gives CDR1 MGHRA, CDR2 YSYEKL.

This chain uses TRBV6-2 or TRBV6-3 with TRBJ1-1; perhaps TRBD1 as D (5 bases). The CDR3 runs to 12 residues. V was shortened by 4 bases and J by 5 bases, with 8 bases between the two germline ends. CDR1 and CDR2 from the germline V gene are MNHEY and SVGEGT. The CDR3 nucleotides are TGTGCCAGCAGTTTATGGGGGACTGAAGCTTTCTTT. Its translation: CASSLWGTEAFF.

V is TRBV7-9 and J is TRBJ1-4, with a possible D match to TRBD1 (5 bases). The V gene's germline CDR1 is SEHNR and CDR2 FQNEAQ (reference sequence). V was shortened by 5 bases and J by 6 bases, with 13 bases between the two germline ends. The CDR3 has 14 residues. The CDR3 loop is CASSLGAKDEKLFF. For the CDR3, the DNA is TGTGCCAGCAGCCTAGGGGCGAAGGATGAAAAACTGTTTTTT.

This sequence joins TRBV30 and TRBJ1-2, with 10 bases that match TRBD1. The CDR3 covers 11 residues. Germline CDR1 and CDR2: GTSNPN and SVGIG (reference sequence). V dropped 8 bases and J dropped 12; count of bases not matched to a gene: 9. The CDR3 reads CALGDRGFDTF. CDR3 DNA sequence: TGTGCCCTCGGGGACAGGGGATTCGACACCTTC.

The genes are TRBV29-1 and TRBJ2-7; D remains unclear. Germline V gene lookup returns CDR1 SQVTM and CDR2 ANQGSEA. Deletions cut 3 bases from V and 6 bases from J, with 12 bases between. The CDR3 loop spans 12 amino acids. The CDR3 protein is CSVELRLGEQYF. The CDR3 nucleotides read TGCAGCGTTGAGTTGCGCCTGGGCGAGCAGTACTTC.

This chain links TRBV28 with TRBJ1-5; a weak D match, TRBD1 (5 bases). V was pared by 2 bases and J by 6 bases, with 11 bases between. The CDR3 extends over 14 amino acids. Germline V CDR1 and CDR2: MDHEN, SYDVKM. The CDR3 reads CASSLLGEVQPQHF. DNA of the CDR3: TGTGCCAGCAGTTTACTAGGGGAGGTTCAGCCCCAGCATTTT.

The J gene is TRBJ2-5, the V gene TRBV14; D ambiguous. V was shortened by 5 bases and J by 5 bases, with 15 bases between the two germline ends. Germline V gene data show CDR1 as SGHDN and CDR2 as FVKESK. The CDR3 runs 14 residues. CDR3 DNA sequence: TGTGCCAGCAGCGTTCTATCCGTACGCGAGACCCAGTACTTC. Protein product: CASSVLSVRETQYF.